The rows below give T cell receptor beta chains drawn from one sample of a study of blood T cell repertoires in COVID-19. Assay used: immunoSEQ multiplex PCR; TCRdb lists only in-frame clones, some missing. The table has around 87,000 clones, roughly 90% seen once; the top ten hold around 1.5%. The source material was peripheral blood. Source of these receptors: a human donor with active COVID-19. The donor label of this sample is uncertain. Both conserved end residues are part of each CDR3. A D gene is named only where the DNA matches it firmly. Expanded clones get a size class; other rows say once, few or many, or leave the size out.

abundance,v_gene,d_gene,j_gene,len,CDR3nt,CDR3aa
.,TRBV14,.,TRBJ1-2,12,TGTGCCAGCAGCCTCGGGAGCTATGGCTACACCTTC,CASSLGSYGYTF
few,TRBV4-1,TRBD1,TRBJ1-5,14,TGCGCCAGCAGCCAGGACAGGGGCAATCAGCCCCAGCATTTT,CASSQDRGNQPQHF
few,TRBV19,.,TRBJ1-5,15,TGTGCCAGTACCGTGGGGTCTCAGGGTAATCAGCCCCAGCATTTT,CASTVGSQGNQPQHF
.,TRBV10-3,TRBD2,TRBJ2-1,14,TGTGCCATCAGTGAACCAGCGGGGAGTAATGAGCAGTTCTTC,CAISEPAGSNEQFF
.,TRBV19,.,TRBJ1-1,17,TGTGCCAGTAGTATTCCGACGATTGACGCGGCGAACACTGAAGCTTTCTTT,CASSIPTIDAANTEAFF
.,TRBV9,TRBD1,TRBJ2-7,16,TGTGCCAGCAGCCCGCACGGACAGGGGGCTAACTACGAGCAGTACTTC,CASSPHGQGANYEQYF
.,TRBV2,.,TRBJ1-2,13,TGTGCCAGCATCCCGGAGTCTAACTATGGCTACACCTTC,CASIPESNYGYTF
.,TRBV27,.,TRBJ1-5,13,TGTGCCAGCAGTTACAGGACGAATCAGCCCCAGCATTTT,CASSYRTNQPQHF
.,TRBV7-2,TRBD2,TRBJ2-1,17,TGTGCCAGCAGACGAAATCTGTGGACTAGCTTCTACAATGAGCAGTTCTTC,CASRRNLWTSFYNEQFF
.,TRBV6-5,.,TRBJ2-6,16,TGTGCCAGCAGTTACGTGACAGGCCGAGGCGCCAACGTCCTGACTTTC,CASSYVTGRGANVLTF
.,TRBV5-1,.,TRBJ1-3,14,TGCGCCAGCAGCTTTAGCGTCTCTGGAAACACCATATATTTT,CASSFSVSGNTIYF
.,TRBV19,TRBD2,TRBJ2-5,16,TGTGCCAGTAGTAGATTTCGGGGGGGATTCCAAGAGACCCAGTACTTC,CASSRFRGGFQETQYF
.,TRBV7-9,TRBD1,TRBJ2-6,16,TGTGCCAGCAGCTTACTAGGGGGCACTGGGGCCAACGTCCTGACTTTC,CASSLLGGTGANVLTF
.,TRBV5-5,TRBD1,TRBJ1-1,13,TGTGCCAGCAGCTCGGGGTGGACAGGGGAAGCTTTCTTT,CASSSGWTGEAFF
.,TRBV6-2/TRBV6-3,.,TRBJ1-5,12,TGTGCCAGCAGTTACTCGAGCCAGCCCCAGCATTTT,CASSYSSQPQHF
.,TRBV6-2/TRBV6-3,.,TRBJ1-6,16,TGTGCCAGCAGTTACCGTGGACAGAGGGTAGGTTCACCCCTCCACTTT,CASSYRGQRVGSPLHF
.,TRBV28,TRBD1,TRBJ1-5,17,TGTGCCAGCAGTTTGCCGGGACAGGGGGCGCTTAGTCAGCCCCAGCATTTT,CASSLPGQGALSQPQHF
.,TRBV30,TRBD1,TRBJ2-2,13,TGTGCCTGGAGGAGACAGGGGGCCGGGGAGCTGTTTTTT,CAWRRQGAGELFF
.,TRBV5-1,.,TRBJ2-1,16,TGCGCCAGCAGCTTGGCGGGGACATCCTCCTACAATGAGCAGTTCTTC,CASSLAGTSSYNEQFF
.,TRBV27,.,TRBJ1-4,18,TGTGCCAGCAGTTTATCCGGGAATTACAACTTTGCTAATGAAAAACTGTTTTTT,CASSLSGNYNFANEKLFF
.,TRBV7-9,TRBD2,TRBJ2-1,15,TGTGCCAGCAGGTTGGGGACTAGCGGGTACAATGAGCAGTTCTTC,CASRLGTSGYNEQFF
.,TRBV18,.,TRBJ2-1,12,TGTGCCAGCTCACCGTATGCGGGTGAGCAGTTCTTC,CASSPYAGEQFF
.,TRBV30,.,TRBJ1-3,13,TGTGCCTGGAGTGCTAGCTCTGGAAACACCATATATTTT,CAWSASSGNTIYF
.,TRBV28,.,TRBJ2-3,14,TGTGCCAGCAGCCTCGGGACTGCCACAGATACGCAGTATTTT,CASSLGTATDTQYF
.,TRBV5-1,.,TRBJ1-5,14,TGCGCCAGCAGCGTCGGACAGCATGGTGAGCCCCAGCATTTT,CASSVGQHGEPQHF
.,TRBV6-4,TRBD2,TRBJ2-3,17,TGTGCCAGCAGTGACTCAGGCGGGGGGTACAGCACAGATACGCAGTATTTT,CASSDSGGGYSTDTQYF
once,TRBV7-9,.,TRBJ1-3,17,TGTGCCAGCAGCTTTAACAGAGACCTCAGCTCTGGAAACACCATATATTTT,CASSFNRDLSSGNTIYF
.,TRBV5-4,TRBD1,TRBJ1-2,16,TGTGCCAGCAGCTTGGGGGACAGACATAGTACGAGGGGCTACACCTTC,CASSLGDRHSTRGYTF
.,TRBV15,.,TRBJ2-7,15,TGTGCCACCAGCAGAGATCCTCCAGATCCCTACGAGCAGTACTTC,CATSRDPPDPYEQYF
.,TRBV6-6,TRBD1,TRBJ2-7,16,TGTGCCAGCAGTTACTCACCCCGACAGGGTTCCTACGAGCAGTACTTC,CASSYSPRQGSYEQYF
.,TRBV2,TRBD1,TRBJ1-5,14,TGTGCCAGCAGGGTACAGGGGGCTCGGCAGCCCCAGCATTTT,CASRVQGARQPQHF
.,TRBV20-1,.,TRBJ1-1,9,TGCAGTGTCGGGACATCAGCTTTCTTT,CSVGTSAFF
.,TRBV29-1,TRBD1,TRBJ1-5,18,TGCAGCGCCATAATCCGGGACAGGGAAAAATTCAGCAATCAGCCCCAGCATTTT,CSAIIRDREKFSNQPQHF
.,TRBV27,.,TRBJ2-7,18,TGTGCCAGCAGTTTATTAGGGTCGGATAGCGTAGGTTTCTACGAGCAGTACTTC,CASSLLGSDSVGFYEQYF
.,TRBV19,.,TRBJ1-5,13,TGTGCCAGTAGTATAGACAGGGATCAGCCCCAGCATTTT,CASSIDRDQPQHF
.,TRBV7-2,.,TRBJ2-1,12,TGTGCCAGCAGCCCCGGGACTGGGCGTATGTTCTTC,CASSPGTGRMFF
.,TRBV10-2,.,TRBJ1-1,12,TGCGCCAGTAACGACGGAGTTATCGAAGCTTTCTTT,CASNDGVIEAFF
once,TRBV19,.,TRBJ1-2,14,TGTGCCAGTAACACTAGGAGGCAGAACTATGGCTACACCTTC,CASNTRRQNYGYTF
.,TRBV30,TRBD2,TRBJ2-5,19,TGTGCCTGGAGTGTACCTGGGGGGGTCAGGGTTCGGGAAAAAGAGACCCAGTACTTC,CAWSVPGGVRVREKETQYF
.,TRBV11-2,.,TRBJ2-7,14,TGTGCCAGCAGCTCCCACAGGCGACCCTACGAGCAGTACTTC,CASSSHRRPYEQYF
.,TRBV5-6,.,TRBJ1-2,14,TGTGCCAGCAGCTTGGGGAGGCCTAACTATGGCTACACCTTC,CASSLGRPNYGYTF
.,TRBV7-9,.,TRBJ1-1,13,TGTGCCAGCAGCTATCGGAGAGGGACTGAAGCTTTCTTT,CASSYRRGTEAFF
.,TRBV28,.,TRBJ1-1,14,TGTGCCAGCGGCCTGGGGGGGAGGGTCACTGAAGCTTTCTTT,CASGLGGRVTEAFF
.,TRBV25-1,TRBD2,TRBJ2-7,14,TGTGCCAGCACCCGCCGGGACTACGACTACGAGCAGTACTTC,CASTRRDYDYEQYF
.,TRBV5-6,TRBD2,TRBJ2-7,17,TGTGCCAGCAGCCCCATTTGGGCTAGCGGGGATACCTACGAGCAGTACTTC,CASSPIWASGDTYEQYF
.,TRBV9,.,TRBJ2-7,16,TGTGCCAGCAGCGTAACGGCCGGGGGAGGAACCTACGAGCAGTACTTC,CASSVTAGGGTYEQYF
.,TRBV5-1,TRBD1,TRBJ2-1,17,TGCGCCAGCAGCCTTCCGAGGACAGGGAGCTCCTACAATGAGCAGTTCTTC,CASSLPRTGSSYNEQFF
.,TRBV20-1,.,TRBJ1-5,15,TGCAGTGCTAGTTCACCGGGGGGTGAAAGTCAGCCCCAGCATTTT,CSASSPGGESQPQHF
.,TRBV28,.,TRBJ1-2,14,TGTGCCAGCAGTTTATGGCCCCGGGGTCCTGGCTACACCTTC,CASSLWPRGPGYTF
.,TRBV20-1,.,TRBJ2-6,19,TGCAGTGCTAGTAAGCAGGGAACGCCGATGAGCTCTGGGGCCAACGTCCTGACTTTC,CSASKQGTPMSSGANVLTF
.,TRBV21-1,.,TRBJ2-7,10,TGTGCCAGCAGCAATTGCGGGCAGTACTTC,CASSNCGQYF
few,TRBV5-1,.,TRBJ2-1,11,TGCGCCAGCAGCTCATACAATGAGCAGTTCTTC,CASSSYNEQFF